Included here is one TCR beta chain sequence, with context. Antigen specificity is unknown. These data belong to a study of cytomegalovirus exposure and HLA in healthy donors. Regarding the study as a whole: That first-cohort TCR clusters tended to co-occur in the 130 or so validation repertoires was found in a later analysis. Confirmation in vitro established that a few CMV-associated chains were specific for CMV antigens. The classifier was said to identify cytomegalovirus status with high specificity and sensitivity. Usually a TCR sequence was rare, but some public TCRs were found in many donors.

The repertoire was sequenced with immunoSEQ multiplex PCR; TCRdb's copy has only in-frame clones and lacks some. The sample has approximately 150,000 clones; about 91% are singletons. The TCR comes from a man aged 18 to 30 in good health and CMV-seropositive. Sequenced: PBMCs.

The CDR3 reads CASSTGTGSGNTIYF. CDR3 coding DNA: TGTGCCAGCAGCACAGGGACCGGCTCTGGAAACACCATATATTTT. The chain has TRBV7-9 and TRBJ1-3; the D gene is possibly TRBD1 (6 bases). Trimming removed 5 bases from V and 0 bases from J, with 11 bases in between. The germline V gene has CDR1 SEHNR and CDR2 FQNEAQ (reference sequence). This CDR3 has 15 residues.